What follows are 15 T cell receptor beta chains derived from one specimen sequenced in a study of blood T cell repertoires in COVID-19 (dated by TCRdb to about 2020). The protocol used for the library was the immunoSEQ multiplex PCR assay. Not all clones reach the TCRdb copy of this immuneACCESS table, which keeps in-frame sequences only. Checked studies attribute under half of the gap to unresolved V genes and leave the rest unexplained. In this sample the table shows 84,000 or so clones, approximately 92% of which occur a single time. Roughly 5.9% of the sample comes from the top ten. The sample consisted of peripheral blood. These receptors were collected from a woman aged 55-70 years with active COVID-19.

The chain couples TRBV29-1 to TRBJ2-3; 7 nucleotides match TRBD1. Germline assignment: CDR1 SQVTM and CDR2 ANQGSEA. The CDR3 spans 14 residues. V lost 6 bases and J lost 0; bases outside the gene matches: 6. The CDR3 DNA is TGCAGCGTCGGGACAGCCCCTAGCACAGATACGCAGTATTTT. As protein: CSVGTAPSTDTQYF.

In its sample, this clone was seen once. The same CDR3 also results from other DNA sequences found in this sample. The rearrangement uses TRBV5-1 and TRBJ2-7, with D maybe TRBD1 (5 bases). V lost 0 bases and J 4 bases, leaving 11 bases between the germline ends. Germline-derived CDR1 and CDR2 are SGHRS and YFSETQ. The CDR3 runs to 14 residues. The CDR3 DNA reads as TGCGCCAGCAGCTTGGTTGGTCAGGGTTACGAGCAGTACTTC. Translation gives CASSLVGQGYEQYF.

The rearrangement links TRBV6-5 to TRBJ2-1, with 9 positions matching TRBD1. Losses at the gene ends were 2 bases for V and 7 bases for J; bases not matched to a gene: 6. The CDR3 consists of 15 residues. The germline CDR1 and CDR2 sequences are MNHEY and SVGAGI. The CDR3 nucleotides read TGTGCCAGCAGTTACAGGGGACAGGGCTATAATGAGCAGTTCTTC. It is translated as CASSYRGQGYNEQFF.

This chain joins TRBV6-4 and TRBJ2-1, with 10 nucleotides matching TRBD2. The CDR3 spans 16 residues. Germline V gives CDR1 MRHNA, CDR2 SNTAGT. V was pared by 0 bases and J by 8 bases, with 7 bases of the junction left unmatched. CDR3 sequence reads: CASSDSPSGRNHEQFF. CDR3 nucleotide sequence: TGTGCCAGCAGTGACTCACCTAGCGGGAGAAACCATGAGCAGTTCTTC.

The chain uses TRBV12-5 and TRBJ2-2; D might be TRBD1 (7 bases). The CDR3 spans 15 residues. Germline lookup yields CDR1 LGHNT and CDR2 FRNRAP. V lost 7 bases to trimming and J lost 6 bases, with 18 bases between them. For the CDR3, the DNA is TGTGCTAGTGCTACAGGGGAGGTGAAGTCCGGGGAGCTGTTTTTT. Amino acid sequence: CASATGEVKSGELFF.

V is TRBV21-1 and J is TRBJ2-5; the table's D call of TRBD2 was not tested on the DNA. TRBV21-1 is reported as a pseudogene. This CDR3 has 13 amino acids. Here the CDR3 DNA reads TGTGCCAGCAGCAAACTAGATATAAGGCCCCAGTACTTC. Amino acids: CASSKLDIRPQYF.

This clone has more than one count but fewer than ten. The chain recombines TRBV5-8 with TRBJ2-3, with TRBD2 as a possible D gene (5 bases). With 4 bases removed from V and 5 bases from J, the gap between germline ends came to 14 bases. Germline V gives CDR1 SGHTS, CDR2 YDEGEE. CDR3 length equals 14 residues. Here the CDR3 reads CASSAGYSVDTQYF. As DNA, the CDR3 is TGTGCCAGCAGCGCGGGTTACAGCGTAGATACGCAGTATTTT. The variable domain in full, completed from reference TRBV5-8 and TRBJ2-3, reads EAGVTQSPTHLIKTRGQQATLRCSPISGHTSVYWYQQALGLGLQFLLWYDEGEERNRGNFPPRFSGRQFPNYSSELNVNALELEDSALYLCASSAGYSVDTQYFGPGTRLTVL.

Many counts were recorded for this clone. The V gene is TRBV28, the J gene TRBJ2-7, with 7 bases lining up with TRBD1. There are 14 residues in the CDR3. V dropped 7 bases and J dropped 3; count of bases not matched to a gene: 9. Germline lookup yields CDR1 MDHEN and CDR2 SYDVKM. The CDR3 is CASNYRDSFYEQYF. CDR3 nucleotides: TGTGCCAGCAACTACCGGGACAGCTTCTACGAGCAGTACTTC.

The chain employs TRBV18 and TRBJ1-1; 7 bases are shared with TRBD1. The CDR3 contains 16 residues. CDR1 is KGHSH, CDR2 LQKENI, per germline. Losses at the gene ends were 6 bases for V and 1 base for J; bases not matched to a gene: 11. In nucleotides, the CDR3 is TGTGCCAGCTCTCCTACAGGGGTAGGGGCGAACACTGAAGCTTTCTTT. Translating it yields CASSPTGVGANTEAFF.

The rearrangement uses TRBV29-1 and TRBJ1-1, with 10 bases lining up with TRBD1. The CDR3 loop spans 12 amino acids. With V trimmed by 7 bases and J by 4 bases, 3 bases remained unmatched. Germline loops: CDR1 SQVTM, CDR2 ANQGSEA. The CDR3 loop is CSGRTGGTEAFF. CDR3 in DNA: TGCAGCGGGAGGACAGGGGGCACTGAAGCTTTCTTT. The full variable domain, its missing parts supplied by reference TRBV29-1 and TRBJ1-1, is SAVISQKPSRDICQRGTSLTIQCQVDSQVTMMFWYRQQPGQSLTLIATANQGSEATYESGFVIDKFPISRPNLTFSTLTVSNMSPEDSSIYLCSGRTGGTEAFFGQGTRLTVV.

This clone was seen just once. The CDR3 region is CASRAGGTGYEQYF. CDR3 coding DNA: TGTGCCAGCAGGGCGGGAGGGACGGGCTACGAGCAGTACTTC. The rearrangement uses TRBV25-1 and TRBJ2-7, with 9 bases aligning to TRBD2. J was trimmed by 3 bases and V by 6 bases; bases with no gene match: 6. Germline V gene lookup returns CDR1 MGHDK and CDR2 SYGVNS. The CDR3 length is 14 residues.

This chain uses TRBV7-9 with TRBJ2-5, with 9 bases aligning to TRBD1. This CDR3 is built from 15 residues. Germline V CDR1 and CDR2: SEHNR, FQNEAQ (reference sequence). V lost 5 bases and J lost 5; bases outside the gene matches: 9. CDR3 sequence (DNA): TGTGCCAGCAGCCCGACAGGGGGTTGGGAGGAGACCCAGTACTTC. Residues: CASSPTGGWEETQYF.

The chain links TRBV14 to TRBJ2-1; D is uncertain. The V end lost 0 bases, the J end lost 10 bases, and 7 bases lay between the germline ends. The CDR3 totals 12 residues. CDR1 and CDR2 (germline): SGHDN, FVKESK. DNA for the CDR3: TGTGCCAGCAGCCAAGATACCCAGGAGCAGTTCTTC. Translating gives CASSQDTQEQFF.

The V and J genes are TRBV18 and TRBJ1-2, with D tentatively TRBD1 (6 bases). Germline CDR1 and CDR2: KGHSH and LQKENI. The ends were cut back, 2 bases at V and 3 bases at J, with 16 bases in the middle. The CDR3 consists of 16 residues. The CDR3 loop reads CASSPGTGTVDYGYTF. As DNA, the CDR3 is TGTGCCAGCTCACCAGGAACAGGGACGGTCGACTATGGCTACACCTTC.

The J gene is TRBJ2-3, the V gene TRBV24-1; 7 bases are a match to TRBD2. The J segment lost 2 bases and the V segment lost 5 bases, leaving 6 bases of the junction unmatched. The germline CDR1 and CDR2 sequences are KGHDR and SFDVKD. The CDR3 sequence is 15 residues long. Here the CDR3 DNA reads TGTGCCACCAGTGTTCCGGGACTATCCACAGATACGCAGTATTTT. Residues: CATSVPGLSTDTQYF.